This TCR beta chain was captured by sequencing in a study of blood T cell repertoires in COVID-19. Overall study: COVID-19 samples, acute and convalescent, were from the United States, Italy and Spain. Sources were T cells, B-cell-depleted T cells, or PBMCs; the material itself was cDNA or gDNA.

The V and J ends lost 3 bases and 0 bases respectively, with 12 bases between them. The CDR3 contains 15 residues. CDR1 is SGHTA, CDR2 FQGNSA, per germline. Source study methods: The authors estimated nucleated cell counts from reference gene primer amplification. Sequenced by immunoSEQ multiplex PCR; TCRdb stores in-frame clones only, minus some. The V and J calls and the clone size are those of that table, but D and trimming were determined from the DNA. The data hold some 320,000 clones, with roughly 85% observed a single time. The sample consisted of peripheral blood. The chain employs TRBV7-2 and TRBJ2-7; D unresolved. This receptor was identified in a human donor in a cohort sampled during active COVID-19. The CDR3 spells CASSFFTSSSYEQYF. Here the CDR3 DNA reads TGTGCCAGCAGCTTCTTCACCTCGAGCTCCTACGAGCAGTACTTC.